The sequence of this T cell receptor (beta chain) was determined in a study of type 1 regulatory T cells. Across the study: An in vitro protocol generated T-allo10, a Tr1-enriched, alloantigen-specific CD4 T cell product.

V lost 6 bases to trimming and J lost 6 bases, with 15 bases between them. The germline V gene encodes CDR1 MNHEY and CDR2 SVGEGT. The CDR3 length is 14 residues. The graft donor-derived T-allo10 cells reportedly recognize host alloantigens, are anergic, and suppress alloantigen-specifically. A single record per CDR3 protein comes from TCRdb applying MiXCR to the reads. The sample records 20,000 to 25,000 distinct CDR3 sequences, 72% being singletons. This clonotype was detected only a few times. Its target is not known. The chain joins TRBV6-2 or TRBV6-3 to TRBJ1-5, with D unresolved. The specimen was cultured T cells, either the whole culture or a sorted T cell fraction (not recorded which). Specified subset: Tr1-enriched cell product generated in vitro against host alloantigens. The receptor's source is a human donor in good health. The CDR3 DNA reads as TGTGCCAGCAGAAAGGGCCAGTTCTCTCAGCCCCAGCATTTT. This sequence encodes CASRKGQFSQPQHF.